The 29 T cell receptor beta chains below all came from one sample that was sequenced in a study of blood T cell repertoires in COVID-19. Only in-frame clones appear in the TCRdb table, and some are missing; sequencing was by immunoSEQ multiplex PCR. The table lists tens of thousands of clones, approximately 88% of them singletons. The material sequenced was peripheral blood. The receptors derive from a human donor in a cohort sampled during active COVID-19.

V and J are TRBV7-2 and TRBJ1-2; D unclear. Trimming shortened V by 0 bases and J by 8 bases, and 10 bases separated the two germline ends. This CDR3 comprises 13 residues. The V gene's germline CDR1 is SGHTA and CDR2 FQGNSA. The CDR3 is CASSLASEGGYTF. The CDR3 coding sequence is TGTGCCAGCAGCTTAGCCAGCGAAGGCGGCTACACCTTC.

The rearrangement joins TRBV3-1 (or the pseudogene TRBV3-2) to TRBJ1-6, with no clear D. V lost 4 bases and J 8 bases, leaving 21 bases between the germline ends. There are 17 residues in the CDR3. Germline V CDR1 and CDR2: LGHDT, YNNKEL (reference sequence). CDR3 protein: CASSLRGGRGGDSPLHF. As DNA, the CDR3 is TGTGCCAGCAGCCTAAGAGGCGGCAGAGGAGGAGATTCACCCCTCCACTTT.

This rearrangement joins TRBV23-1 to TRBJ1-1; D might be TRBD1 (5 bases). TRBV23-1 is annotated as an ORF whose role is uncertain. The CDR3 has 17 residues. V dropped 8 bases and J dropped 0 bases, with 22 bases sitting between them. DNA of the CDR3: TGCGCCAGCGGCCTCGAAGACAGCTCCTATTTGAACACTGAAGCTTTCTTT. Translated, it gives CASGLEDSSYLNTEAFF.

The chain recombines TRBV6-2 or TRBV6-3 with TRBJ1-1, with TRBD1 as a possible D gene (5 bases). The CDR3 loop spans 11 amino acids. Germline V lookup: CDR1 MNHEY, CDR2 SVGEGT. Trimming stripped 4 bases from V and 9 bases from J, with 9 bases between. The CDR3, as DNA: TGTGCCAGCAGTTCCAGGGTTCAAGCTTTCTTT. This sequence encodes CASSSRVQAFF.

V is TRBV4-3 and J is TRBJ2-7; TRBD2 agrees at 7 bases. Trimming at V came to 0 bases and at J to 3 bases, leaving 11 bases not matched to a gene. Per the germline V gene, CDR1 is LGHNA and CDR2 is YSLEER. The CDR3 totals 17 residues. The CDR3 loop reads CASSQDLLETSIYEQYF. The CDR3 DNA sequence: TGCGCCAGCAGCCAAGATCTTTTGGAGACTAGCATCTACGAGCAGTACTTC.

The CDR3 loop is CASSAETQGGPPYEQYF. The CDR3, as DNA: TGCGCCAGCAGCGCGGAAACCCAGGGAGGGCCCCCCTACGAGCAGTACTTC. The rearrangement uses TRBV4-1 and TRBJ2-7; TRBD2 matches 7 bases. The CDR3 loop spans 17 amino acids. Germline lookup yields CDR1 MGHRA and CDR2 YSYEKL. With 5 bases clipped from V and 2 bases from J, the junction kept 15 bases outside the gene matches.

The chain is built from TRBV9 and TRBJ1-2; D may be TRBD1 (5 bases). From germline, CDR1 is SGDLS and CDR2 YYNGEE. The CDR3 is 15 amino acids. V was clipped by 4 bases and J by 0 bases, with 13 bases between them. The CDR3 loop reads CASSPSSDTNYGYTF. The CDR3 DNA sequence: TGTGCCAGCAGCCCCTCCTCGGACACTAACTATGGCTACACCTTC.

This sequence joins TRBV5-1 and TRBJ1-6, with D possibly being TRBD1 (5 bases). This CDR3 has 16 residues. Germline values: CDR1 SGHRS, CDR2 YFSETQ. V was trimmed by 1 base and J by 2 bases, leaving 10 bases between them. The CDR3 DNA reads TGCGCCAGCAGCTTGACGGGGGTCCCCTATAATTCACCCCTCCACTTT. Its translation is CASSLTGVPYNSPLHF.

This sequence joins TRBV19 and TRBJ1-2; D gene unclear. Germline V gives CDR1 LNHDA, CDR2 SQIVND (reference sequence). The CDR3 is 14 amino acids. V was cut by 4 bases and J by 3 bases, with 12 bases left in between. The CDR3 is CASSSTENDYGYTF. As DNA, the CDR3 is TGTGCCAGTAGTAGTACGGAGAACGACTATGGCTACACCTTC.

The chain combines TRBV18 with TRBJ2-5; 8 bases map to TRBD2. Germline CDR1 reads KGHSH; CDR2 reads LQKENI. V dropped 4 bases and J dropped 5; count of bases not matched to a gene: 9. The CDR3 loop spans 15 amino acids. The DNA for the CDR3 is TGTGCCAGCTCACTAAACGCGGGGGGCGAGGAGACCCAGTACTTC. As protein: CASSLNAGGEETQYF. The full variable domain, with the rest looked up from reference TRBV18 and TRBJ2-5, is NAGVMQNPRHLVRRRGQEARLRCSPMKGHSHVYWYRQLPEEGLKFMVYLQKENIIDESGMPKERFSAEFPKEGPSILRIQQVVRGDSAAYFCASSLNAGGEETQYFGPGTRLLVL.

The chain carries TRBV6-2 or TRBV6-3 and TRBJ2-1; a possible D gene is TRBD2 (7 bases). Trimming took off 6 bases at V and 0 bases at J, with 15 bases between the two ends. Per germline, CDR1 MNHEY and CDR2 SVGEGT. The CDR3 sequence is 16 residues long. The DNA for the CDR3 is TGTGCCAGCAGCGCACTGGCGGGGGCCTCCTACAATGAGCAGTTCTTC. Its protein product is CASSALAGASYNEQFF.

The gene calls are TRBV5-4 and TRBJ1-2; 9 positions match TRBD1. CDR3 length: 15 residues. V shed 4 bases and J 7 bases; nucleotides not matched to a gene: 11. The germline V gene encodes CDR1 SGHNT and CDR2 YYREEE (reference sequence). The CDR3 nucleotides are TGTGCCAGCAGCCGGACACAGGGGGCAAATGGTGGCTACACCTTC. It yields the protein CASSRTQGANGGYTF.

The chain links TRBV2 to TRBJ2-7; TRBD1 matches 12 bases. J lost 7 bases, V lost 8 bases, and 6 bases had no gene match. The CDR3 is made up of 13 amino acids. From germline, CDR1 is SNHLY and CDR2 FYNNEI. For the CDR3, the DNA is TGTGCCAGCCGGGACAGGGGGCTTCGAGAGCAGTACTTC. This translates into CASRDRGLREQYF.

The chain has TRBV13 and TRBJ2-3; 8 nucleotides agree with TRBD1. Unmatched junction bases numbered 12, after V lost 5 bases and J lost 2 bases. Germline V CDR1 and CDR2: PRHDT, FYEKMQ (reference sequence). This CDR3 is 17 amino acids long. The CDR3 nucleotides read TGTGCCAGCAGCCTTAAACAGGGGGAAATTTACACAGATACGCAGTATTTT. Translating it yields CASSLKQGEIYTDTQYF.

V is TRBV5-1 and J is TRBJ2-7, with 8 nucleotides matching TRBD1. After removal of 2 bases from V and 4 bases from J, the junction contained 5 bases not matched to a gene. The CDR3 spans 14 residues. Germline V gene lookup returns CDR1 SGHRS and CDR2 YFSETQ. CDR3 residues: CASSFGDRSYEQYF. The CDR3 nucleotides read TGCGCCAGCAGCTTCGGGGACAGGTCGTACGAGCAGTACTTC.

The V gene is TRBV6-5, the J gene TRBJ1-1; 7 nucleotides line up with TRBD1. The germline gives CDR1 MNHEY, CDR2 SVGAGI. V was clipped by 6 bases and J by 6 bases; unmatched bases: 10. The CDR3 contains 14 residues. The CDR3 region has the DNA TGTGCCAGCAGCTTCACAGGGGTGGGATCTGAAGCTTTCTTT. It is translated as CASSFTGVGSEAFF.

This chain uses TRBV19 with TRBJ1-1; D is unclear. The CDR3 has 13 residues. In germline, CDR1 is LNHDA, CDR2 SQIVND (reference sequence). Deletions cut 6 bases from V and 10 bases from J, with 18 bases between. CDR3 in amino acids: CASRSHASLRAFF. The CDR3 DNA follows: TGTGCCAGTAGATCCCACGCAAGCCTGAGAGCTTTCTTT.

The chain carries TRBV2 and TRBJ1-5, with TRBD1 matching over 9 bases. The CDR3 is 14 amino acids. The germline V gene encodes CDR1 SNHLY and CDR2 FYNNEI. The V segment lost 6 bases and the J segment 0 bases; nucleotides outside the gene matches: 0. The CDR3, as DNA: TGTGCCAGCAGGGACAGGGGTAGCAATCAGCCCCAGCATTTT. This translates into CASRDRGSNQPQHF.

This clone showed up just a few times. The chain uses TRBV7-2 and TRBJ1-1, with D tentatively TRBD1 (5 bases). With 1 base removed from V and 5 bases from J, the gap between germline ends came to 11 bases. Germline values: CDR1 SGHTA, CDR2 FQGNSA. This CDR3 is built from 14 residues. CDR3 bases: TGTGCCAGCAGCTTAGTAGGGGCCCCAACTGAAGCTTTCTTT. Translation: CASSLVGAPTEAFF.

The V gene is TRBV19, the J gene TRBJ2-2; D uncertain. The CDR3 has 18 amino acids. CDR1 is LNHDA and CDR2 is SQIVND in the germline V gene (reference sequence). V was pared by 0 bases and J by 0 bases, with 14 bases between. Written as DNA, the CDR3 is TGTGCCAGTAGTATAGAAACCCCAGGCCAAGCGAACACCGGGGAGCTGTTTTTT. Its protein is CASSIETPGQANTGELFF.

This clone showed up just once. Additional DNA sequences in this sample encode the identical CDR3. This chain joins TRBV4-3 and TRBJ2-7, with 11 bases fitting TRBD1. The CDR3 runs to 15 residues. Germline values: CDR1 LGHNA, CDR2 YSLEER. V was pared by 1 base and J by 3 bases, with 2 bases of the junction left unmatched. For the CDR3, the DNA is TGCGCCAGCAGCCAAGGGGGGACAGGGGGCTACGAGCAGTACTTC. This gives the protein CASSQGGTGGYEQYF.

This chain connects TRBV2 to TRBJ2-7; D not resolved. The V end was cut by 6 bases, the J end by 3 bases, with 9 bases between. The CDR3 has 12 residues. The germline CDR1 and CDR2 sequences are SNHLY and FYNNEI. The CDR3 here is CASRNQIYEQYF. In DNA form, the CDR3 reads TGTGCCAGCAGAAATCAAATCTACGAGCAGTACTTC.

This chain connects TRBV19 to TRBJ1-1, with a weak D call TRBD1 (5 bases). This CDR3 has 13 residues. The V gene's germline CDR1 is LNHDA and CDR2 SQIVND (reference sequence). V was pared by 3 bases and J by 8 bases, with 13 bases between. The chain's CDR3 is CASSMGGRGEAFF. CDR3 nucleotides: TGTGCCAGTAGTATGGGGGGAAGGGGAGAAGCTTTCTTT. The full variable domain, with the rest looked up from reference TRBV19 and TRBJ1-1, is DGGITQSPKYLFRKEGQNVTLSCEQNLNHDAMYWYRQDPGQGLRLIYYSQIVNDFQKGDIAEGYSVSREKKESFPLTVTSAQKNPTAFYLCASSMGGRGEAFFGQGTRLTVV.

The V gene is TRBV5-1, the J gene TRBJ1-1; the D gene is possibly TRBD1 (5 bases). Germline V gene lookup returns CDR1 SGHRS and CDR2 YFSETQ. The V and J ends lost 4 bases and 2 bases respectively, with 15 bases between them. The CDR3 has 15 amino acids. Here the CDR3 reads CASSLGQDLNTEAFF. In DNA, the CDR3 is TGCGCCAGCAGCCTAGGACAAGACCTAAACACTGAAGCTTTCTTT.

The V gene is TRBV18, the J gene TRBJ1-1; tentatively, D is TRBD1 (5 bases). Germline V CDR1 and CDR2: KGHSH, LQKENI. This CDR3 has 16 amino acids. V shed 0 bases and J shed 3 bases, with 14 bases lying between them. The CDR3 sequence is CASSPPSWAGHTEAFF. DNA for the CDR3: TGTGCCAGCTCACCACCCTCCTGGGCAGGGCACACTGAAGCTTTCTTT.

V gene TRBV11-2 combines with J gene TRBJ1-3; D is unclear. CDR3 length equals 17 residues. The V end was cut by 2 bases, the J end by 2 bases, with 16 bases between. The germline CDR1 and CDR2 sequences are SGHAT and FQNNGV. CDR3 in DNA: TGTGCCAGCAGCTTAATGGAGGGCTCTCACCCTGGAAACACCATATATTTT. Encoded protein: CASSLMEGSHPGNTIYF.

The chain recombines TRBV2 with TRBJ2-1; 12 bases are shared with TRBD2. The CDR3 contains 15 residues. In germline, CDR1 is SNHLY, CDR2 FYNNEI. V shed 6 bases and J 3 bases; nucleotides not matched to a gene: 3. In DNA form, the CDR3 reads TGTGCCAGCAGCCTAGCGGGGGGGCGCTACAATGAGCAGTTCTTC. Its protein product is CASSLAGGRYNEQFF.

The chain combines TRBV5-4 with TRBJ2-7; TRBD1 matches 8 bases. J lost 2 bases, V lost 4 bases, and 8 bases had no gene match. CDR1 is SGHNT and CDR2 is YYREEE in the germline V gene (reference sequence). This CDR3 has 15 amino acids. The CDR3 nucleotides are TGTGCCAGCAGCACCCGACAGGGGCCCCCCTACGAGCAGTACTTC. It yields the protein CASSTRQGPPYEQYF.

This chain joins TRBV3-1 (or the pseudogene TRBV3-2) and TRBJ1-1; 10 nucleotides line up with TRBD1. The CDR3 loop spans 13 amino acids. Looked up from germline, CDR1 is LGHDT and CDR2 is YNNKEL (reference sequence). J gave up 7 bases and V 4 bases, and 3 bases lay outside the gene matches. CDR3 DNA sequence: TGTGCCAGCAGCCTGGGACAGGGGCGTGAAGCTTTCTTT. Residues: CASSLGQGREAFF.